Following are 31 T cell receptor beta chains from one sample sequenced in a study of shared clonotypes between healthy human individuals. TCRdb's copy holds only in-frame clones and misses some; the assay was immunoSEQ multiplex PCR. This sample has 650,000 to 800,000 clones, with about 91% found just once. Only CD45RO-negative cells positively selected for CCR7 counted as naive CD8 cells, so terminally differentiated effector memory CD45RA+ cells were excluded. The material sequenced was naive CD8+ T cells sorted from blood. The source is a man between 25 and 39 years old in good health.

The J gene is TRBJ1-4, the V gene TRBV2; D is unclear. Germline-derived CDR1 and CDR2 are SNHLY and FYNNEI. Between the trimmed V and J ends, which lost 7 bases and 0 bases, there was a span of 12 bases. The CDR3 contains 15 residues. The CDR3 reads CASTLSLATNEKLFF. For the CDR3, the DNA is TGTGCCAGCACCCTTAGCCTCGCAACTAATGAAAAACTGTTTTTT.

With respect to this clone: This sample includes further DNA sequences coding for the same CDR3. This sequence joins TRBV28 and TRBJ2-7, with TRBD2 as a possible D gene (5 bases). The CDR3 has 11 amino acids. Looked up from germline, CDR1 is MDHEN and CDR2 is SYDVKM. Trimming pared 6 bases from V and 3 bases from J, leaving 6 bases between. CDR3 nucleotides: TGTGCCAGCAGCCGGGGCTACGAGCAGTACTTC. Translated: CASSRGYEQYF.

The chain joins TRBV18 to TRBJ1-2; TRBD1 might be the D (6 bases). V was shortened by 1 base and J by 7 bases, with 16 bases between the two germline ends. The CDR3 length is 15 residues. Germline V gene lookup returns CDR1 KGHSH and CDR2 LQKENI. The CDR3 sequence is CASSPRPGVRGGYTF. In nucleotides, the CDR3 is TGTGCCAGCTCACCACGACCAGGGGTACGAGGTGGCTACACCTTC.

This chain links TRBV2 with TRBJ2-6; D not certain. The CDR3 is 15 amino acids. V lost 3 bases and J lost 1, with 7 bases in between. The germline V gene encodes CDR1 SNHLY and CDR2 FYNNEI. The DNA for the CDR3 is TGTGCCAGCAGTGACACCCATTCTGGGGCCAACGTCCTGACTTTC. Amino acids: CASSDTHSGANVLTF.

V usage is TRBV7-3 and J usage is TRBJ2-2; 8 nucleotides agree with TRBD2. CDR3 length: 18 residues. The J segment lost 2 bases and the V segment lost 5 bases, leaving 13 bases of the junction unmatched. CDR1 SGHTA and CDR2 FQGTGA come from the germline V gene. DNA for the CDR3: TGTGCCAGCAGCCCAGACTATGCGGGAGGCCCAAACACCGGGGAGCTGTTTTTT. It yields the protein CASSPDYAGGPNTGELFF.

The rearrangement links TRBV5-4 to TRBJ2-7; D unclear. Germline V lookup: CDR1 SGHNT, CDR2 YYREEE (reference sequence). Trimming pared 2 bases from V and 5 bases from J, leaving 14 bases between. The CDR3 has 14 residues. This chain's CDR3 is CASSLGDSPNEQYF. CDR3 bases: TGTGCCAGCAGCTTAGGAGACTCGCCTAACGAGCAGTACTTC.

In DNA, the CDR3 is TGTGCCAGCAGCCCCCGAGAGGGACTAGCGGGAAATGAGCAGTTCTTC. It codes for CASSPREGLAGNEQFF. V is TRBV13 and J is TRBJ2-1, with 13 bases matching TRBD2. Looked up from germline, CDR1 is PRHDT and CDR2 is FYEKMQ (reference sequence). The CDR3 consists of 16 residues. The V segment lost 5 bases and the J segment 7 bases; nucleotides outside the gene matches: 8.

This rearrangement joins TRBV28 to TRBJ1-2; D is unclear. V shed 6 bases and J shed 8 bases, with 13 bases lying between them. Germline V gives CDR1 MDHEN, CDR2 SYDVKM. The CDR3 has 12 amino acids. CDR3 sequence (DNA): TGTGCCAGCAGAGAGGGATCAGGAGGCTACACCTTC. It encodes CASREGSGGYTF.

The chain couples TRBV5-1 to TRBJ2-6; D uncertain. V was trimmed by 0 bases and J by 0 bases, leaving 7 bases between them. Germline loops: CDR1 SGHRS, CDR2 YFSETQ. The CDR3 runs 16 residues. In DNA, the CDR3 is TGCGCCAGCAGCTTGGCAGCCGACTCTGGGGCCAACGTCCTGACTTTC. Translation gives CASSLAADSGANVLTF. Complete variable domain (other parts from reference TRBV5-1 and TRBJ2-6): KAGVTQTPRYLIKTRGQQVTLSCSPISGHRSVSWYQQTPGQGLQFLFEYFSETQRNKGNFPGRFSGRQFSNSRSEMNVSTLELGDSALYLCASSLAADSGANVLTFGAGSRLTVL.

V is TRBV27 and J is TRBJ2-7, with 13 bases fitting TRBD2. Germline CDR1 reads MNHEY; CDR2 reads SMNVEV (reference sequence). V shed 3 bases and J 3 bases; nucleotides not matched to a gene: 5. The CDR3 length is 16 residues. CDR3 residues: CASSLGLAGSGYEQYF. The CDR3, as DNA: TGTGCCAGCAGTTTGGGACTAGCGGGATCGGGCTACGAGCAGTACTTC.

The chain couples TRBV7-9 to TRBJ2-7; TRBD2 matches 8 bases. The CDR3 has 11 amino acids. Germline CDR1 and CDR2: SEHNR and FQNEAQ (reference sequence). V lost 8 bases, J lost 4 bases, and 1 base stayed unmatched. The CDR3 bases are TGTGCCAGCGGGACTAGATACGAGCAGTACTTC. Its protein is CASGTRYEQYF.

This clone was observed a single time. The chain carries TRBV10-2 and TRBJ2-7; 7 nucleotides match TRBD1. The V gene end was trimmed by 5 bases and the J gene end by 3 bases; junction bases not matched to a gene: 7. The CDR3 covers 14 residues. Germline CDR1 is WSHSY and CDR2 is SAAADI. Here the CDR3 DNA reads TGCGCCAGCAGTCCCGGACAGGTCTTCTACGAGCAGTACTTC. This gives the protein CASSPGQVFYEQYF.

The rearrangement links TRBV28 to TRBJ2-7; 9 bases map to TRBD1. J gave up 7 bases and V 6 bases, and 13 bases lay outside the gene matches. This CDR3 contains 15 residues. Germline assignment: CDR1 MDHEN and CDR2 SYDVKM. The CDR3 sequence is CASSPLGQGGEEQYF. The CDR3 DNA reads TGTGCCAGCAGCCCTCTGGGACAGGGAGGAGAGGAGCAGTACTTC.

The chain carries TRBV5-5 and TRBJ2-1; TRBD2 agrees at 7 bases. Trimming cost V 2 bases and J 0 bases; bases outside gene matches: 8. This CDR3 has 17 amino acids. From germline, CDR1 is SGHKS and CDR2 YYEKEE (reference sequence). The CDR3 reads CASSFNRLADSYNEQFF. In DNA, the CDR3 is TGTGCCAGCAGCTTTAATCGGCTAGCGGACTCCTACAATGAGCAGTTCTTC.

This rearrangement joins TRBV10-3 to TRBJ1-5; D uncertain. The CDR3 runs to 16 residues. Germline V gene sequence: CDR1 ENHRY, CDR2 SYGVKD. Deletions cut 10 bases from V and 6 bases from J, with 25 bases between. The DNA for the CDR3 is TGTGCCACGTCGATTAGGGATGTTGGTTCAGGTCAGCCCCAGCATTTT. Encoded protein: CATSIRDVGSGQPQHF.

The chain uses TRBV29-1 and TRBJ2-1; perhaps TRBD1 as D (7 bases). The CDR3 is 12 amino acids. The V end was cut by 7 bases, the J end by 3 bases, with 10 bases between. Germline assignment: CDR1 SQVTM and CDR2 ANQGSEA. DNA for the CDR3: TGCAGCGGGGGGGACAGCTACAATGAGCAGTTCTTC. Translating it yields CSGGDSYNEQFF.

The V and J genes are TRBV14 and TRBJ2-7; tentatively, D is TRBD1 (8 bases). Trimming cost V 4 bases and J 3 bases, with 16 bases left between them. Germline V lookup: CDR1 SGHDN, CDR2 FVKESK. The CDR3 runs 15 residues. In DNA, the CDR3 is TGTGCCAGCAGCCGGGGGGGGACAGGACACTACGAGCAGTACTTC. Encoded protein: CASSRGGTGHYEQYF. The whole variable domain, remainder taken from reference TRBV14 and TRBJ2-7, is EAGVTQFPSHSVIEKGQTVTLRCDPISGHDNLYWYRRVMGKEIKFLLHFVKESKQDESGMPNNRFLAERTGGTYSTLKVQPAELEDSGVYFCASSRGGTGHYEQYFGPGTRLTVT.

The chain couples TRBV11-2 to TRBJ2-7, with D possibly matching TRBD1 (6 bases). With 1 base removed from V and 3 bases from J, the gap between germline ends came to 13 bases. CDR1 and CDR2 from the germline V gene are SGHAT and FQNNGV. CDR3 length: 15 amino acids. CDR3 coding DNA: TGTGCCAGCAGCTTAGTAGGACAGCCCCACTACGAGCAGTACTTC. It specifies CASSLVGQPHYEQYF. Full variable domain (rest looked up from reference TRBV11-2 and TRBJ2-7): EAGVAQSPRYKIIEKRQSVAFWCNPISGHATLYWYQQILGQGPKLLIQFQNNGVVDDSQLPKDRFSAERLKGVDSTLKIQPAKLEDSAVYLCASSLVGQPHYEQYFGPGTRLTVT.

The rearrangement uses TRBV7-3 and TRBJ2-6; no clear D gene. The CDR3 sequence is 14 residues long. Trimming cost V 5 bases and J 4 bases, with 9 bases left between them. CDR1 is SGHTA and CDR2 is FQGTGA in the germline V gene. The CDR3 protein is CASSAYPGANVLTF. The DNA of the CDR3 is TGTGCCAGCAGCGCATATCCCGGGGCCAACGTCCTGACTTTC.

The table lists this clone with a count of one. The chain combines TRBV4-1 with TRBJ2-1, with 9 nucleotides matching TRBD2. Germline V gene lookup returns CDR1 MGHRA and CDR2 YSYEKL. Losses at the gene ends were 3 bases for V and 6 bases for J; bases not matched to a gene: 9. The CDR3 loop spans 16 amino acids. CDR3 in DNA: TGCGCCAGCAGCCACATTGGGCTAGCGGGAATCAATGAGCAGTTCTTC. Residues: CASSHIGLAGINEQFF.

This chain joins TRBV4-1 and TRBJ1-1; D is unresolved. V dropped 4 bases and J dropped 0 bases, with 9 bases sitting between them. The length of the CDR3 is 14 residues. Germline V CDR1 and CDR2: MGHRA, YSYEKL. DNA for the CDR3: TGCGCCAGCAGCCCCCAGAGCCTGAACACTGAAGCTTTCTTT. As protein: CASSPQSLNTEAFF.

The chain combines TRBV7-9 with TRBJ2-7, with 7 bases matching TRBD1. The CDR3 runs 13 residues. V lost 4 bases and J lost 3; bases outside the gene matches: 3. Germline V gives CDR1 SEHNR, CDR2 FQNEAQ (reference sequence). CDR3 sequence (DNA): TGTGCCAGCAGCTACAGGGGATACTACGAGCAGTACTTC. Its translation: CASSYRGYYEQYF.

This sequence joins TRBV27 and TRBJ1-4; D is undetermined. CDR3 length equals 17 residues. The V gene's germline CDR1 is MNHEY and CDR2 SMNVEV (reference sequence). Trimming removed 3 bases at V and 6 bases at J, with 20 bases between. The CDR3 sequence is CASSFLGRGPDDEKLFF. CDR3 in DNA: TGTGCCAGCAGTTTTTTGGGTAGAGGACCTGACGATGAAAAACTGTTTTTT. Using reference TRBV27 and TRBJ1-4 for the parts outside the CDR3, the full variable domain is EAQVTQNPRYLITVTGKKLTVTCSQNMNHEYMSWYRQDPGLGLRQIYYSMNVEVTDKGDVPEGYKVSRKEKRNFPLILESPSPNQTSLYFCASSFLGRGPDDEKLFFGSGTQLSVL.

The chain links TRBV7-9 to TRBJ2-5; unclear D gene. Per the germline V gene, CDR1 is SEHNR and CDR2 is FQNEAQ (reference sequence). The length of the CDR3 is 14 residues. The ends were cut back, 6 bases at V and 0 bases at J, with 11 bases in the middle. The CDR3, as DNA: TGTGCCAGCAGTCCCCCAAGGAACCAAGAGACCCAGTACTTC. This gives the protein CASSPPRNQETQYF.

With regard to this clone: This CDR3 is also generated by other DNA sequences in the sample. J is TRBJ2-7 and V is TRBV5-1; no reliable D call. Germline V gene lookup returns CDR1 SGHRS and CDR2 YFSETQ. The CDR3 is made up of 14 amino acids. Deletions cut 0 bases from V and 0 bases from J, with 7 bases between. CDR3 nucleotide sequence: TGCGCCAGCAGCTTGGCCTCAGGCTCCTACGAGCAGTACTTC. This gives the protein CASSLASGSYEQYF.

This sequence joins TRBV5-4 and TRBJ1-1, with TRBD1 as a possible D gene (5 bases). The ends were cut back, 1 base at V and 0 bases at J, with 7 bases in the middle. The V gene's germline CDR1 is SGHNT and CDR2 YYREEE (reference sequence). The CDR3 consists of 14 residues. The CDR3 here is CASSLTGMNTEAFF. Written as DNA, the CDR3 is TGTGCCAGCAGCTTGACAGGAATGAACACTGAAGCTTTCTTT. Using reference TRBV5-4 and TRBJ1-1 for the parts outside the CDR3, the full variable domain is ETGVTQSPTHLIKTRGQQVTLRCSSQSGHNTVSWYQQALGQGPQFIFQYYREEENGRGNFPPRFSGLQFPNYSSELNVNALELDDSALYLCASSLTGMNTEAFFGQGTRLTVV.

The chain uses TRBV27 and TRBJ2-7, with 10 bases that match TRBD1. The trim removed 5 bases at V and 5 bases at J, leaving 9 bases unmatched. Germline V gene lookup returns CDR1 MNHEY and CDR2 SMNVEV (reference sequence). There are 15 residues in the CDR3. CDR3 residues: CASSPTTGGKHEQYF. The CDR3 coding sequence is TGTGCCAGCAGTCCGACGACAGGGGGCAAGCACGAGCAGTACTTC.

The CDR3 nucleotides are TGTGCCAGCGTGCCGGGGAACACCGGGGAGCTGTTTTTT. As protein: CASVPGNTGELFF. The chain has TRBV28 and TRBJ2-2; D gene ambiguous. Germline V gene sequence: CDR1 MDHEN, CDR2 SYDVKM. Trimming pared 8 bases from V and 1 base from J, leaving 8 bases between. The CDR3 contains 13 residues.

The chain couples TRBV5-5 to TRBJ2-7; 11 bases are shared with TRBD1. Germline lookup yields CDR1 SGHKS and CDR2 YYEKEE (reference sequence). The V and J ends lost 4 bases and 2 bases, in that order; junction bases with no gene match: 5. The length of the CDR3 is 15 residues. CDR3 DNA sequence: TGTGCCAGCAGCCTACAGGGACAGGGGGCCTACGAGCAGTACTTC. Amino acids: CASSLQGQGAYEQYF.

The chain is built from TRBV10-2 and TRBJ1-2; TRBD1 is a possible D gene (5 bases). The CDR3 has 14 amino acids. Germline V gene data show CDR1 as WSHSY and CDR2 as SAAADI. V lost 6 bases to trimming and J lost 6 bases, with 17 bases between them. CDR3 DNA sequence: TGCGCCAGCAGCGAGGACATATCGGTCCATGGCTACACCTTC. Translating it yields CASSEDISVHGYTF.

The chain carries TRBV28 and TRBJ2-1; D remains unclear. Trimming took 5 bases from V and 1 from J, leaving 12 bases between them. Germline-derived CDR1 and CDR2 are MDHEN and SYDVKM. The CDR3 extends over 15 amino acids. CDR3 nucleotides: TGTGCCAGCAGTACCCGACAAGAGTCCTACAATGAGCAGTTCTTC. Its protein product is CASSTRQESYNEQFF.